This TCR beta chain was found in a study of cytomegalovirus exposure and HLA in healthy donors. The J segment lost 4 bases and the V segment lost 3 bases, leaving 4 bases of the junction unmatched. CDR3 size: 14 residues. CDR1 LGHNA and CDR2 YSLEER come from the germline V gene. Amplification used 60 Vbeta primers and 13 Jbeta primers. TCRdb's copy holds only in-frame clones and misses some; the assay was immunoSEQ multiplex PCR. The sample has 150,000 to 200,000 clones; about 70% are singletons. The sequence was obtained from a male donor in good health and CMV-seronegative. This chain connects TRBV4-3 to TRBJ1-1; TRBD1 matches at 8 bases. Sequencing was carried out using PBMCs. CDR3 sequence reads: CASSHTTGGTEAFF. CDR3 bases: TGCGCCAGCAGCCATACTACAGGGGGCACTGAAGCTTTCTTT.